A selection of T cell receptor beta chains follows, all from one sample in a study of blood T cells in healthy people across ages. A single record per CDR3 protein comes from TCRdb applying MiXCR to the 5' RACE reads. Of about 1.7 million distinct CDR3 sequences listed, about 28% are singletons. Material: blood. The origin of the receptors is a woman aged 25 to 39 in good health. Both conserved end residues are part of each CDR3. A D gene is named only where the DNA matches it firmly. Size tells how often a clone was seen (once, few, many) or the class of an expanded clone, and some rows leave it out.

d_call,j_call,clone_size,v_call,cdr3_aa,cdr3_nt
TRBD1,TRBJ2-7,few,TRBV12-3/TRBV12-4,CASSSTIGTGGAGAYEQYF,TGTGCCAGCAGTTCCACCATCGGGACAGGGGGCGCCGGGGCCTACGAGCAGTACTTC
TRBD2,TRBJ2-1,-,TRBV5-1,CASSLSGTSGRVIRDEQFF,TGCGCCAGCAGCCTCTCCGGGACTAGCGGGAGGGTGATAAGGGATGAGCAGTTCTTC
-,TRBJ2-7,few,TRBV11-2,CASRQYTSSYEQYF,TGTGCCAGCAGACAGTACACGAGCTCCTACGAGCAGTACTTC
TRBD2,TRBJ2-7,few,TRBV9,CASSVGSGGAYEQYF,TGTGCCAGCAGCGTAGGTAGCGGGGGAGCCTACGAGCAGTACTTC
-,TRBJ1-2,few,TRBV7-9,CASSWDRRGYTF,TGTGCCAGCAGCTGGGACCGGCGCGGCTACACCTTC
-,TRBJ1-5,-,TRBV15,CATSGRGPSTWANQPQHF,TGTGCCACCAGCGGCAGAGGGCCCAGTACATGGGCCAATCAGCCCCAGCATTTT
-,TRBJ2-7,-,TRBV12-3/TRBV12-4,CASSPFLAHEQYF,TGTGCCAGCAGCCCCTTCCTCGCCCACGAGCAGTACTTC
-,TRBJ1-2,many,TRBV6-5,CASSDSKGQPYGYTF,TGTGCCAGCAGCGATAGTAAAGGACAGCCCTATGGCTACACCTTC
-,TRBJ2-4,-,TRBV20-1,CSARALDSYGDIQYF,TGCAGTGCTAGAGCACTCGACAGCTATGGTGACATTCAGTACTTC
TRBD2,TRBJ2-3,few,TRBV28,CASYPREGRGGQYF,TGTGCCAGCTACCCCCGGGAGGGACGAGGGGGGCAGTATTTT
-,TRBJ2-1,-,TRBV20-1,CSARTGFAEQFF,TGCAGTGCTAGAACCGGGTTCGCTGAGCAGTTCTTC
TRBD1,TRBJ2-4,-,TRBV28,CASSAAGTGGNIQYF,TGTGCCAGCAGTGCCGCCGGGACAGGGGGGAACATTCAGTACTTC
-,TRBJ1-5,-,TRBV5-6,CASSFEGRRQPQHF,TGTGCCAGCAGCTTTGAGGGCCGGCGGCAGCCCCAGCATTTT
-,TRBJ1-1,-,TRBV2,CASSDRGQGSTEAFF,TGTGCCAGCAGTGATCGGGGTCAGGGAAGTACTGAAGCTTTCTTT
TRBD2,TRBJ2-7,-,TRBV7-2,CASSLGTRDEQYF,TGTGCCAGCAGCTTAGGGACTAGAGACGAGCAGTACTTC
TRBD2,TRBJ2-7,-,TRBV6-1,CATNTQGGNYEQYF,TGTGCCACCAATACCCAGGGAGGGAACTACGAGCAGTACTTC
TRBD2,TRBJ2-1,few,TRBV7-9,CASSSKPSGWDEQFF,TGTGCCAGCAGCTCGAAGCCTAGCGGGTGGGATGAGCAGTTCTTC
-,TRBJ1-2,-,TRBV12-3/TRBV12-4,CASSLAVGGYTF,TGTGCCAGCAGTTTGGCCGTCGGTGGCTACACCTTC
-,TRBJ1-1,-,TRBV5-1,CASSLRVEGDTEAFF,TGCGCCAGCAGCTTGCGGGTCGAGGGGGACACTGAAGCTTTCTTT
-,TRBJ2-7,-,TRBV28,CASSFSLAALTYEQYF,TGTGCCAGCAGTTTTTCCTTAGCAGCCCTAACCTACGAGCAGTACTTC
TRBD1,TRBJ2-7,-,TRBV9,CASSEGTASYEQYF,TGTGCCAGCAGCGAGGGGACAGCTTCCTACGAGCAGTACTTC
TRBD1,TRBJ1-5,many,TRBV2,CASSLGQGYQPQHF,TGTGCCAGCAGTCTTGGACAGGGGTATCAGCCCCAGCATTTT
-,TRBJ2-1,-,TRBV4-3,CASSQDTRGDYNEQFF,TGCGCCAGCAGCCAAGACACCAGGGGAGACTACAATGAGCAGTTCTTC
TRBD1,TRBJ1-5,few,TRBV3-1,CASSQTTGSQPQHF,TGTGCCAGCAGCCAAACGACAGGGAGTCAGCCCCAGCATTTT
-,TRBJ2-7,many,TRBV15,CATSRGGTPTYEQYF,TGTGCCACCAGCAGGGGAGGGACACCAACCTACGAGCAGTACTTC
-,TRBJ2-1,-,TRBV21-1,CASTSGTAHEQFF,TGTGCCAGCACTTCCGGGACAGCACATGAGCAGTTCTTC
-,TRBJ2-5,-,TRBV30,CALTQRVRETQYF,TGTGCCTTAACCCAGCGGGTTAGGGAGACCCAGTACTTC
-,TRBJ2-3,few,TRBV12-3/TRBV12-4,CASSLMSLRSTDTQYF,TGTGCCAGCAGTTTAATGTCTCTACGGAGCACAGATACGCAGTATTTT
-,TRBJ1-1,-,TRBV4-1,CASSQFVGTEAFF,TGCGCCAGCAGCCAATTTGTGGGGACTGAAGCTTTCTTT
-,TRBJ2-3,few,TRBV29-1,CSVTRVETDTQYF,TGCAGCGTTACTCGAGTGGAAACAGATACGCAGTATTTT
-,TRBJ2-7,many,TRBV4-3,CASSPGRMLGEQYF,TGCGCCAGCAGCCCCGGCAGAATGTTGGGCGAGCAGTACTTC
-,TRBJ1-1,many,TRBV12-3/TRBV12-4,CASSLSQNTEAFF,TGTGCCAGCAGCTTAAGTCAGAACACTGAAGCTTTCTTT
TRBD2,TRBJ2-7,few,TRBV19,CASSISGRAHEQYF,TGTGCCAGTAGTATCAGCGGGAGGGCCCACGAGCAGTACTTC
-,TRBJ2-3,many,TRBV5-8,CASSTSGSSTDTQYF,TGTGCCAGCAGCACGAGCGGGTCTAGCACAGATACGCAGTATTTT
-,TRBJ2-4,-,TRBV20-1,CSARRQGLTVAKNIQYF,TGCAGTGCTAGACGGCAGGGCCTTACCGTAGCCAAAAACATTCAGTACTTC
TRBD1,TRBJ2-3,-,TRBV4-3,CASSMGTGPTDTQYF,TGCGCCAGCAGTATGGGGACAGGGCCCACAGATACGCAGTATTTT
TRBD2,TRBJ2-1,few,TRBV10-2,CASSGEGSIQFF,TGCGCCAGCAGTGGGGAGGGATCCATACAGTTCTTC
-,TRBJ2-7,-,TRBV28,CASSPRASGGKGDEQYF,TGTGCCAGCAGTCCAAGGGCCTCTGGGGGTAAGGGGGACGAGCAGTACTTC
-,TRBJ1-6,-,TRBV7-2,CASSLVGLTYSPLHF,TGTGCCAGCAGCTTAGTAGGGTTAACGTATTCACCCCTCCACTTT
-,TRBJ1-1,few,TRBV7-9,CASSQSGVNTEAFF,TGTGCCAGCAGCCAATCAGGGGTGAACACTGAAGCTTTCTTT
TRBD2,TRBJ2-5,-,TRBV5-1,CASSSTSGGFETQYF,TGCGCCAGCAGCTCAACTAGCGGGGGTTTCGAGACCCAGTACTTC
TRBD2,TRBJ2-3,many,TRBV7-6,CASSSSGGLTDTQYF,TGTGCCAGCAGTTCTAGCGGGGGGCTTACAGATACGCAGTATTTT
TRBD1,TRBJ2-7,-,TRBV7-2,CASSHQTGTFYEQYF,TGTGCCAGCAGCCACCAGACAGGGACCTTCTACGAGCAGTACTTC
-,TRBJ2-1,many,TRBV10-3,CAISEEQRNEQFF,TGTGCCATCAGTGAAGAGCAACGAAATGAGCAGTTCTTC
-,TRBJ2-5,-,TRBV6-6,CASSYSRAGVETQYF,TGTGCCAGCAGTTACTCGAGAGCAGGGGTTGAGACCCAGTACTTC
TRBD2,TRBJ2-1,few,TRBV29-1,CSVWTSSYNEQFF,TGCAGCGTTTGGACTAGCTCCTACAATGAGCAGTTCTTC
-,TRBJ2-2,few,TRBV7-7,CASSLGLSPGELFF,TGTGCCAGCAGCTTAGGACTCTCCCCCGGGGAGCTGTTTTTT
TRBD1,TRBJ2-3,-,TRBV11-2,CASSLIAGQASTDTQYF,TGTGCCAGCAGCTTAATCGCCGGACAGGCGTCCACAGATACGCAGTATTTT
-,TRBJ1-2,few,TRBV9,CASSPPRRGYTF,TGTGCCAGCAGCCCCCCCCGTCGCGGCTACACCTTC